This TCR beta chain was recovered during a study of blood T cell repertoires in COVID-19. Across the study: Samples representing acute and convalescent COVID-19 were sourced from the United States, Italy and Spain. Nucleic acid was either cDNA or gDNA, and it came from T cells, B-cell-depleted T cells, or PBMCs.

V was trimmed by 1 base and J by 1 base, leaving 7 bases between them. The CDR3 runs to 15 residues. Germline V lookup: CDR1 SSHAT, CDR2 FNYEAQ (reference sequence). Under the authors' procedure: Nucleated cell number was recorded as an estimate derived from reference gene primer amplification. Profiling relied on immunoSEQ multiplex PCR, and the TCRdb table lists in-frame clones only, not all of them. V, J and clone size are taken as reported in that table, and D and trimming were inferred from the DNA itself. Here the sample spans under 250,000 clones, approximately 80% being singletons. This receptor was identified in a man aged 35-49 years with acute or convalescent COVID-19. Sequencing input: peripheral blood. The chain combines TRBV7-7 with TRBJ2-2, with a tentative D call TRBD2 (6 bases). CDR3: CASSLDGRNTGELFF. CDR3 DNA: TGTGCCAGCAGCTTAGACGGGAGGAACACCGGGGAGCTGTTTTTT.